This T cell receptor beta chain was recovered during a study of technical replicates of blood from several donors. Germline V CDR1 and CDR2: LNHNV, YYDKDF (reference sequence). V lost 6 bases and J lost 3; bases outside the gene matches: 7. CDR3 length: 15 residues. This clone was detected only once. Generated by immunoSEQ multiplex PCR, the TCRdb table keeps only in-frame clones and is missing some. The data show 12,000 or so clones, roughly 80% seen once. This TCR came from a human donor in good health. Sample: PBMCs. The rearrangement uses TRBV15 and TRBJ2-1; 8 bases are shared with TRBD2. Written as DNA, the CDR3 is TGTGCCACCAGTGAAGCGGGAGCATACTACAATGAGCAGTTCTTC. It yields the protein CATSEAGAYYNEQFF.